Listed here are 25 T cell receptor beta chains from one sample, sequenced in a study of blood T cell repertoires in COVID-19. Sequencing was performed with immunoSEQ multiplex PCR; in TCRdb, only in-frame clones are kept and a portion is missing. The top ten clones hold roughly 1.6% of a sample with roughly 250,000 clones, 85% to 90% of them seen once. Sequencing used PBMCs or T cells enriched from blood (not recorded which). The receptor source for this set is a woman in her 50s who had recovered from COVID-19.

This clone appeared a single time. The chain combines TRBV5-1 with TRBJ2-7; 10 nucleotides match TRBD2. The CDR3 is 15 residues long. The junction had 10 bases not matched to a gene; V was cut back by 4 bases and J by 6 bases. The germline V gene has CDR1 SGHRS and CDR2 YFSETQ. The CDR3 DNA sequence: TGCGCCAGCAGCCACGGACTAGCGGAAAACGGCGAGCAGTACTTC. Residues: CASSHGLAENGEQYF.

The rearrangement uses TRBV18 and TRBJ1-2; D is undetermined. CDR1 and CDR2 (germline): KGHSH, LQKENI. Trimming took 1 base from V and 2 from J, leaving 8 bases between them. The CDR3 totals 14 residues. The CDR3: CASSPQGENYGYTF. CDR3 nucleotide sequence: TGTGCCAGCTCACCACAGGGAGAAAACTATGGCTACACCTTC.

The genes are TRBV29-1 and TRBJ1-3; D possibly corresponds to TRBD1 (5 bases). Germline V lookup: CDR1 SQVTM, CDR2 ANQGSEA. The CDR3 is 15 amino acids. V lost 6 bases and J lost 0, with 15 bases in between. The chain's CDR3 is CSVTTGVSSGNTIYF. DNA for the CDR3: TGCAGCGTCACCACAGGAGTAAGCTCTGGAAACACCATATATTTT.

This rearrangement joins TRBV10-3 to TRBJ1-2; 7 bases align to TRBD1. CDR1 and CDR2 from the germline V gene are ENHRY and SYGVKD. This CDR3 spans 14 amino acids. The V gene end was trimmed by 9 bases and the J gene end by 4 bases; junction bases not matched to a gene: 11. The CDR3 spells CAITELRDSYGYTF. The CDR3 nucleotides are TGTGCCATTACAGAACTCCGGGACAGCTATGGCTACACCTTC.

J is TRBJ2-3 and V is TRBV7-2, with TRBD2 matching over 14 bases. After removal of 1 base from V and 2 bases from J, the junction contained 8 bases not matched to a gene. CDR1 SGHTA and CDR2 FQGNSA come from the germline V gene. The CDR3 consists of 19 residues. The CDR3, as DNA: TGTGCCAGCAGCTTAGAGGGACTAGCGGGAGATCAGGACACAGATACGCAGTATTTT. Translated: CASSLEGLAGDQDTDTQYF.

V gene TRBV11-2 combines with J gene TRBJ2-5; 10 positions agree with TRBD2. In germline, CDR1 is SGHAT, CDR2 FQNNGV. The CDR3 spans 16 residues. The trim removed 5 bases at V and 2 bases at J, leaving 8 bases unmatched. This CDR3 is CASSLRLAGNQETQYF. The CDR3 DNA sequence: TGTGCCAGCAGCCTCAGACTAGCGGGTAATCAAGAGACCCAGTACTTC.

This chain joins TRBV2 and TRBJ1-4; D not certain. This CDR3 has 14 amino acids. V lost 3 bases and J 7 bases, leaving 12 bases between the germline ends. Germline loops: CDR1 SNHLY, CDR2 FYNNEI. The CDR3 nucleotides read TGTGCCAGCAGTGAGGGCCCAGATGCTGAAAAACTGTTTTTT. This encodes CASSEGPDAEKLFF.

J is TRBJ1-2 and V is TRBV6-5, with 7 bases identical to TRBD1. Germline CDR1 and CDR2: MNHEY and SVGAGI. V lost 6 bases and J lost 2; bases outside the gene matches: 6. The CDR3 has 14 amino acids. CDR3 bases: TGTGCCAGCAGGACAGGGCTGAGAAACTATGGCTACACCTTC. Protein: CASRTGLRNYGYTF.

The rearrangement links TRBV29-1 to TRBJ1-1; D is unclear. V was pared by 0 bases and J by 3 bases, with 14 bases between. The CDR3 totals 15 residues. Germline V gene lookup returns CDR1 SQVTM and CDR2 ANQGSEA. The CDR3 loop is CSVEDLEGWDTEAFF. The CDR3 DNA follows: TGCAGCGTTGAAGACCTAGAGGGCTGGGACACTGAAGCTTTCTTT.

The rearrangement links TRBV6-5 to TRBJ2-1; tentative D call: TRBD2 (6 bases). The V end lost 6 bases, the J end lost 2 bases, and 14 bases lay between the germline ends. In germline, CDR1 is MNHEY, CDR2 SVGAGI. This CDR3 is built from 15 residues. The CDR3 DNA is TGTGCCAGCAGAAAGACTAGTTTCACCTACAATGAGCAGTTCTTC. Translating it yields CASRKTSFTYNEQFF.

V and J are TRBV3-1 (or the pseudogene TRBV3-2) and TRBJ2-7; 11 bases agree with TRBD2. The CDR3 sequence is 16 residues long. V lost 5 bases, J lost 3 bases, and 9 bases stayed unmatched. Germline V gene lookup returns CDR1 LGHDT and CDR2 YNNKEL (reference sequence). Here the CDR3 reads CASSKLAGVGGYEQYF. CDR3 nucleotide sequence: TGTGCCAGCAGCAAACTAGCGGGAGTGGGGGGCTACGAGCAGTACTTC.

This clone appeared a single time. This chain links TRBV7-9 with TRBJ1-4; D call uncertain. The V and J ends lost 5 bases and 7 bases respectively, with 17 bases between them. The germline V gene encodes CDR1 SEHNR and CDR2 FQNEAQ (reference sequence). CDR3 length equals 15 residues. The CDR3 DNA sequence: TGTGCCAGCAGCCCCACCGGGTTACGTGGTGAAAAACTGTTTTTT. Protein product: CASSPTGLRGEKLFF. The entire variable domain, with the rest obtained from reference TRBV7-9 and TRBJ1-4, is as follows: DTGVSQNPRHKITKRGQNVTFRCDPISEHNRLYWYRQTLGQGPEFLTYFQNEAQLEKSRLLSDRFSAERPKGSFSTLEIQRTEQGDSAMYLCASSPTGLRGEKLFFGSGTQLSVL.

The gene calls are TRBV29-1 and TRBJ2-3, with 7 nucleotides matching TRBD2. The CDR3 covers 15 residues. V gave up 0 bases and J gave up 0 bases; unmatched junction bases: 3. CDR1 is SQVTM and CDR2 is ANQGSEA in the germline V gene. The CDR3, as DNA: TGCAGCGTTGAAGAACTAGCGTCTAGCACAGATACGCAGTATTTT. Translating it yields CSVEELASSTDTQYF.

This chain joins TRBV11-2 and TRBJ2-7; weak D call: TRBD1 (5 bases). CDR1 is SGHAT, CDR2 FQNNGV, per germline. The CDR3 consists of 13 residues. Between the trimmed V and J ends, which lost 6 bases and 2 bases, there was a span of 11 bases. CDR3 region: CASSIGATYEQYF. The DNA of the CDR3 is TGTGCCAGCAGTATAGGGGCCACCTACGAGCAGTACTTC.

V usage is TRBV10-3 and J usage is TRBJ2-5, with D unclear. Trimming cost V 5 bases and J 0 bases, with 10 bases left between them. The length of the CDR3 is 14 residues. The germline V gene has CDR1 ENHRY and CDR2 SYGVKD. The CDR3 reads CAISSKRYQETQYF. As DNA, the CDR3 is TGTGCCATCAGTTCGAAACGGTACCAAGAGACCCAGTACTTC.

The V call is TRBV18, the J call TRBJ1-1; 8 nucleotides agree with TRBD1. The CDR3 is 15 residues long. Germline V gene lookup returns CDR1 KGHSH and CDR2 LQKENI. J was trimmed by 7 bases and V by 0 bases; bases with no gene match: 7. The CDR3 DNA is TGTGCCAGCTCACCACCGTCAGGGGGCGGGGATGAAGCTTTCTTT. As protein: CASSPPSGGGDEAFF.

The CDR3, as DNA: TGTGCCAGCAGTGAATCCACGACAGGGCATAATGAAAAACTGTTTTTT. Translated, it gives CASSESTTGHNEKLFF. The chain employs TRBV2 and TRBJ1-4; 7 bases are shared with TRBD1. The germline CDR1 and CDR2 sequences are SNHLY and FYNNEI. CDR3 length: 16 amino acids. After removal of 2 bases from V and 4 bases from J, the junction contained 7 bases not matched to a gene.

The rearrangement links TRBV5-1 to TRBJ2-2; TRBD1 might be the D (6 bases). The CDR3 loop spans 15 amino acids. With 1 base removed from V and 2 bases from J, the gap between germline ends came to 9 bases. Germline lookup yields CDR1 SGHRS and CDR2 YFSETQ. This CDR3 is CASSLRDTNTGELFF. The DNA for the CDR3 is TGCGCCAGCAGCTTGCGGGACACCAACACCGGGGAGCTGTTTTTT.

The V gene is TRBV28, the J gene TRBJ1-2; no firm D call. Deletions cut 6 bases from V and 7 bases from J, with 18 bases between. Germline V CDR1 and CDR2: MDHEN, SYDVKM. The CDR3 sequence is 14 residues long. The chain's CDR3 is CASSPPLASSGYTF. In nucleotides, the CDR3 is TGTGCCAGCAGCCCCCCATTAGCCAGTAGTGGCTACACCTTC.

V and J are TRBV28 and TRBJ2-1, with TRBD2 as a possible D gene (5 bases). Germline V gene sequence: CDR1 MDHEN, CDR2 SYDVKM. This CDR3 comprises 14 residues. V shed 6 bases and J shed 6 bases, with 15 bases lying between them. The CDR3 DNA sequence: TGTGCCAGCAGCCCCTGGCGGGCTAGCAATGAGCAGTTCTTC. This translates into CASSPWRASNEQFF.

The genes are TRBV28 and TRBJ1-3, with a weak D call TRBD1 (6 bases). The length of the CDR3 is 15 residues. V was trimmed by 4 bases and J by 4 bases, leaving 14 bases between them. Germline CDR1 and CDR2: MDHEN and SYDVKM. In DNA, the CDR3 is TGTGCCAGCAGTTCCGAAGGGGGAGCAGGAAACACCATATATTTT. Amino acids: CASSSEGGAGNTIYF.

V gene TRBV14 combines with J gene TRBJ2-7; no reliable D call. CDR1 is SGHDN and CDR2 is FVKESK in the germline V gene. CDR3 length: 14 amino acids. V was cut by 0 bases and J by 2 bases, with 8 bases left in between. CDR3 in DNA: TGTGCCAGCAGCCAAGATCCAGTCCCCTACGAGCAGTACTTC. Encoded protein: CASSQDPVPYEQYF.

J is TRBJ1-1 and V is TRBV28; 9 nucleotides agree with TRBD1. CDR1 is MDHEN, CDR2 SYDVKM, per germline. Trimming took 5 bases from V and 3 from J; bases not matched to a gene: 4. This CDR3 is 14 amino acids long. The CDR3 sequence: CASSTDRGYTEAFF. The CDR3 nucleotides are TGTGCCAGCAGTACAGACAGGGGGTACACTGAAGCTTTCTTT.

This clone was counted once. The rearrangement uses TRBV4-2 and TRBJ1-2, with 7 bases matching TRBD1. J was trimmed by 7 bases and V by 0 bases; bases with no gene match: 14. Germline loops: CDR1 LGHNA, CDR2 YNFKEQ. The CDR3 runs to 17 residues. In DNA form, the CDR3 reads TGTGCCAGCAGCCAAGATACCGTCTCTACAGGGGTAGGTGGCTACACCTTC. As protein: CASSQDTVSTGVGGYTF.

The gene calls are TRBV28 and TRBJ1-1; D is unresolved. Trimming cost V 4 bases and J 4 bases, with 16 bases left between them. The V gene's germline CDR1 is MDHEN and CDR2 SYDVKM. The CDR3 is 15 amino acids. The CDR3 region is CASSSFSGGITEAFF. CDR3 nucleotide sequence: TGTGCCAGCAGTTCGTTCTCGGGAGGAATCACTGAAGCTTTCTTT.